This T cell receptor (beta chain) was identified in a study of blood T cell repertoires in COVID-19. Using immunoSEQ multiplex PCR, the repertoire was profiled, and TCRdb retains in-frame clones only, with some absent. The sample lists about 120,000 clones, 76% occurring once. The ends were cut back, 0 bases at V and 4 bases at J, with 12 bases in the middle. The CDR3 has 15 residues. Germline assignment: CDR1 SEHNR and CDR2 FQNEAQ (reference sequence). The clonotype was recovered from a woman over 75 with acute or convalescent COVID-19. V usage is TRBV7-9 and J usage is TRBJ2-5, with TRBD2 as a possible D gene (5 bases). Sequencing was performed on peripheral blood. The CDR3 is CASSLAMGAAETQYF. The CDR3 DNA reads as TGTGCCAGCAGCTTAGCTATGGGAGCGGCAGAGACCCAGTACTTC.